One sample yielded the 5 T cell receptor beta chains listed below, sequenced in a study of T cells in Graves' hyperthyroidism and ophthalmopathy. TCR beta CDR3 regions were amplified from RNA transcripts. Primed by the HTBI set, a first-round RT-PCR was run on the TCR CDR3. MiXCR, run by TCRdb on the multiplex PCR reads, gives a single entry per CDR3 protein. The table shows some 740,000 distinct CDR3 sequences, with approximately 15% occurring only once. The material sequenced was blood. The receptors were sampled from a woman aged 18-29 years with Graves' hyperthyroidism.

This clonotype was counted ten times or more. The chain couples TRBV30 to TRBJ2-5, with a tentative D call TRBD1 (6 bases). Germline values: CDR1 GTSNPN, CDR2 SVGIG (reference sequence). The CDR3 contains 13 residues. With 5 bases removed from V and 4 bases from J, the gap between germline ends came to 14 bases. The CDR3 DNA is TGTGCCTGGGCCCCGGGACACTTAGAGACCCAGTACTTC. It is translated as CAWAPGHLETQYF.

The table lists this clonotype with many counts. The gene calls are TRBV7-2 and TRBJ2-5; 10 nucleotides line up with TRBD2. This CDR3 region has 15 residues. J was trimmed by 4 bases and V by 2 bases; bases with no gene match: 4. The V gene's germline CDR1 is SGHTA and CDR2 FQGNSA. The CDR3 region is CASSLWGLARETQYF. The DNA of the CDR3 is TGTGCCAGCAGCTTATGGGGACTAGCGCGAGAGACCCAGTACTTC.

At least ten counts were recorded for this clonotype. The DNA of the CDR3 is TGTGCCAGCAGGGCCGACGGCAACTACGAGCAGTACTTC. Translating it yields CASRADGNYEQYF. The V call is TRBV6-1, the J call TRBJ2-7; D gene ambiguous. Germline-derived CDR1 and CDR2 are MNHNS and SASEGT. The CDR3 totals 13 residues. The germline V and J ends were trimmed by 6 bases and 3 bases, with 12 bases remaining between them.

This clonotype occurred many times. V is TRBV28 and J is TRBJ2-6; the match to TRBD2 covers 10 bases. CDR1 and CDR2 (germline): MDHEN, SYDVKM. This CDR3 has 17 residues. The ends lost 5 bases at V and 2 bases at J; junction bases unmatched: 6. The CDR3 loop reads CASSRPGTSAGANVLTF. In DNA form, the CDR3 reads TGTGCCAGCAGTCGTCCCGGGACTAGCGCTGGGGCCAACGTCCTGACTTTC.

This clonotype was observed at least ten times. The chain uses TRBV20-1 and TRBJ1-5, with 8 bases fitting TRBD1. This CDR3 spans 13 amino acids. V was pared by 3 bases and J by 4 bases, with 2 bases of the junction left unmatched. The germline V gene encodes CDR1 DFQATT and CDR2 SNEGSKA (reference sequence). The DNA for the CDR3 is TGCAGTGCTAGCCAGGGGGCAAATCAGCCCCAGCATTTT. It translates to CSASQGANQPQHF.